These 4 T cell receptor beta chains were all obtained from the same sample, sequenced in a study of T cells in Graves' hyperthyroidism and ophthalmopathy. Researchers took RNA transcripts and amplified the TCR beta CDR3 regions from them. TCR CDR3 regions were first amplified by RT-PCR with HTBI primers. TCRdb re-called the multiplex PCR reads through MiXCR, storing one row per CDR3 protein. Among 450,000 to 650,000 distinct CDR3 sequences listed, under 25% were seen once. Sample: blood. Receptor source: a man between 18 and 35 years old with Graves' hyperthyroidism.

For this clonotype: One end of the junction fails to match germline, which may point to a read error. The V gene is TRBV6-1, the J gene TRBJ2-2; tentatively, D is TRBD1 (6 bases). The germline CDR1 and CDR2 sequences are MNHNS and SASEGT. The CDR3 loop spans 17 amino acids. CDR3 in DNA: TGTGCCAGCAAGTCTTTTCCGAGGAGAGAGGGACACCGGGGAGCTGTTTTT. Amino acids: CASKSFPRREGHRGAVF.

The V gene is TRBV9, the J gene TRBJ1-6; no clear D. The CDR3 runs 15 residues. Trimming took 0 bases from V and 0 from J, leaving 4 bases between them. Germline V lookup: CDR1 SGDLS, CDR2 YYNGEE. The CDR3 DNA reads as TGTGCCAGCAGCGTAGGGGGCTCCTATAATTCACCCCTCCACTTT. Protein product: CASSVGGSYNSPLHF.

This chain uses TRBV27 with TRBJ2-7; D is ambiguous. Germline V gene lookup returns CDR1 MNHEY and CDR2 SMNVEV (reference sequence). CDR3 length equals 14 residues. The V end lost 7 bases, the J end lost 1 base, and 14 bases lay between the germline ends. CDR3 in amino acids: CASTHRWDSYEQYF. The CDR3 DNA follows: TGTGCCAGCACCCACCGGTGGGATTCCTACGAGCAGTACTTC.

The rearrangement uses TRBV28 and TRBJ2-7; no firm D call. V lost 7 bases, J lost 0 bases, and 10 bases lay in between. From germline, CDR1 is MDHEN and CDR2 SYDVKM. There are 13 residues in the CDR3. The CDR3 is CASTSRASYEQYF. CDR3 in DNA: TGTGCCAGCACCTCTCGGGCCTCCTACGAGCAGTACTTC.